This T cell receptor beta chain was captured by sequencing in a study of cytomegalovirus exposure and HLA in healthy donors (dated by TCRdb to 2016 to 2017). Background for the entire study: An earlier analysis of about 530 of the donors reported about 280 Gb of sequence data and 95 million to 140 million unique TCR beta sequences obtained from about 179 million T cells. An early release that covered 500 to 800 HLA-typed donors contained around 300 gigabases of sequencing data and around 80 million unique TCR sequences. Among the roughly 380 genotyped donors, approximately 82% belonged to the genetic ancestry cluster associated with self-reported Caucasian donors. The aim of the study was to test whether cataloging public T cell receptors could identify signatures of past pathogen exposure. The study profiled the T cell repertoires of approximately 700 subjects by immunosequencing and related them to cytomegalovirus serostatus. In addition to the first cohort of 666 subjects, a separate validation cohort of some 120 different subjects was used. The study combined high-throughput TCR immunosequencing, statistical association of individual TCRs with disease status, and machine learning to predict cytomegalovirus infection status. In a later analysis, previously published TCR beta repertoires from roughly 710 donors were re-analyzed and high-resolution HLA genotyping was added so that TCR occurrence patterns could be studied. The later analysis used no new phenotypic data to find candidate immune exposures, relying instead on TCR beta sequences and their occurrence across donors. In an earlier analysis of 587 of the donors, high-throughput TCR beta sequencing was used to judge whether each TCR beta V gene segment behaved as functional or pseudogenic. Donor age, sex, ethnicity and CMV serostatus were compiled alongside the repertoire data. Genome-wide SNP genotypes for about three fifths of the roughly 670 donors were used in a later genetic analysis, which treated that subset as a discovery cohort. All discovery cohort repertoires had been generated using a single sequencing platform. Both class I and class II loci were covered by HLA typing, at four-digit resolution. The number of typed donors differed by locus: roughly 620-640 for A, B, C, DRB1 and DQB1; approximately 540 for DQA1; approximately 600 for DPA1; and about 450 for DPB1. A handful of DR-DQ haplotypes were handled as single units for association and clustering because linkage in the cohort was strong. On average, roughly 250,000 unique TCR beta nucleotide sequences were sequenced per donor among 398 genotyped donors of the cohort, with 15% to 20% of those sequences being non-productive. General findings and caveats noted by the study authors: Strong co-occurrence of HLA alleles, especially DR and DQ, made assigning TCR associations to individual alleles difficult. A cluster of highly shared sequence variants was judged likely to represent a technical artifact of the sequencing pipeline. Some IMGT-functional V segments, including TRBV6-2 and TRBV6-3, could not be told apart with the 87-base-pair reads, so those segments were excluded. Specific HLA alleles were associated with roughly 17,000 TCR beta sequences at a false discovery rate of 0.05 in a later analysis. The authors suggested that the approach could potentially be generalized to other disease states and immunological phenotypes. The only immune exposure information available for the cohort was CMV serostatus. The classifier was reported to diagnose cytomegalovirus status with high specificity and sensitivity in both the original and validation cohorts. Roughly uniform sequencing depth across donors was assumed in presence/absence analyses, although this assumption may not hold. An association between a missense DCLRE1C variant and V-gene and J-gene trimming of TCR beta chains was found in a later genetic analysis and replicated in an independent cohort. A further reported finding was that TCR beta sequences accurately predicted the HLA-A and HLA-B alleles for most subjects in the first cohort. Three of the identified cytomegalovirus-associated TCR beta chains were confirmed in vitro to be specific for cytomegalovirus antigens. Broadly in line with IMGT annotations, most TCR beta V segments showed up in productive rearrangements about 90% or about 30% of the time in an earlier analysis of several hundred of the donors. Correlated functional status among segregating V segments might reflect linkage disequilibrium, but an unknown experimental factor could not be ruled out. Only TCR beta chains were sequenced in this cohort, and the absence of alpha or paired-chain data limited detectable features. Most TCR sequences were seen in very few donors, while some public TCRs were found in many individuals. In a later analysis, HLA-associated TCR beta chains were found to be more clonally expanded and to have lower generation probabilities than equally common non-associated chains. Because some donors lacked HLA typing at each locus, the association tests relied only on the typed subset. In a later analysis, most CMV-associated TCR beta chains were found to appear HLA-restricted, with HLA associations seemingly driven largely by CMV exposure. Several of the top co-occurrence clusters appeared to be linked to parvovirus B19, influenza, CMV and Epstein-Barr virus, according to a later analysis. A later analysis found that TCR association rates varied across HLA loci, with DRB1 alleles showing the most associated TCRs and HLA-C alleles the fewest. Compared with the roughly 670-donor mean, donors in an Asian-associated ancestry cluster had fewer N-insertions in productive TCRs, according to a later genetic analysis. Because counts were too low, approximately 18 rarely observed V segments, including chromosome 9 orphons, were excluded from the earlier analysis of about 500 of the donors. The study listed approximately 150 TCR beta chains as associated with cytomegalovirus.

V is pruned by 5 bases and J by 7 bases, leaving 1 base of the junction without a gene match. The germline V gene encodes CDR1 DFQATT and CDR2 SNEGSKA (reference sequence). Measured from the cysteine to the phenylalanine, the CDR3 is 11 residues long. Left in the record is the CDR3 DNA by itself, 33 bases read in frame from the first base. The cohort was made up of about 610 healthy bone marrow donors. At the time of sampling, all cohort members were nominally healthy, though unrecorded immune exposures were likely present. The donor was CMV seronegative and was included in the group of a few hundred seronegative cohort members. Every donor gave a peripheral blood sample, and the peripheral blood mononuclear cells from that sample were used for TCR beta sequencing. The Qiagen DNeasy Blood Extraction Kit was used to extract genomic DNA from the blood cell samples. To prepare the library, the immunoSEQ multiplex PCR assay was applied. The multiplex PCR relied on a mix of 60 forward primers for TCR Vbeta segments and 13 reverse primers for TCR Jbeta segments. A multiplex PCR assay on genomic DNA amplified the CDR3 region of rearranged TCR beta genes. On the Illumina HiSeq System, the amplified TCR beta libraries were sequenced as 87-base-pair reads. The study's processing was this. A later analysis tallied about 77 million unique TCR beta chains across the 640 or so repertoires, and about 10 million of those chains were shared by two or more donors. To remove PCR and sequencing errors, raw reads were error-corrected and collapsed into unique sequences using a nearest-neighbor algorithm that merged closely related sequences. V, D and J gene segments were assigned by aligning CDR3 sequences to IMGT reference sequences. Each retained sequence needed at least a six-nucleotide match to both a V gene segment and a J gene segment. A rearrangement counted as productive if the CDR3 had no stop codons and remained in frame with V and J, and every other rearrangement counted as non-productive. CDR3 was defined by IMGT convention, running from the second conserved V-encoded cysteine to the conserved J-encoded phenylalanine. In an earlier analysis of around 600 of the donors, sequences lacking an unambiguous match to a single V gene segment were excluded. In an earlier analysis of approximately 590 of the donors, V segments were called functional above 56.7% productive rearrangements and were called segregating when the between-donor standard deviation exceeded 5%. A statistical classification framework was built to diagnose cytomegalovirus status from the catalog of TCR beta chain sequences. V and J gene assignment, in a later analysis, came from comparing TCR nucleotide sequences with IMGT/GENE-DB human TR gene sequences. In a later analysis, CDR3 sequences and most-parsimonious VDJ recombination scenarios were assigned using the TCRdist pipeline. In a later analysis, each TCR beta chain was defined by its CDR3 amino acid sequence together with its V-gene family, and reads without a unique V-gene family were excluded. To address suspected cross-contamination and a sequencing artifact, a later analysis removed a few hundred highly shared, low-generation-probability nucleotide sequences. A later analysis calculated a clonal expansion index for each public chain from normalized within-repertoire ranks of inferred template counts. In a later analysis, generation probabilities were computed with a VDJ recombination model fitted to out-of-frame rearrangements, and the resulting probabilities were checked against IGoR. In a later analysis, TCR-TCR, TCR-HLA and TCR-CMV co-occurrence was scored with hypergeometric tests, and a repertoire-size bias correction was applied to TCR pairs. In a later analysis, false discovery rates were estimated by permuting HLA or CMV assignments 20 times. In a later analysis, co-occurring TCRs were grouped with DBSCAN, and TCRdist sequence similarity was added when clustering was performed within HLA-allele-positive subsets. For co-occurrence clustering, repertoires with fewer than 30,000 or more than 120,000 public chains were excluded, along with five repertoires with anomalous nucleotide sharing. As stored in TCRdb, this immuneACCESS dataset retains in-frame rearrangements with V and J assigned. A fraction of the clones does not appear; measured against another copy, unresolved V genes explain less than half of the discrepancy, and the remainder lacks a known reason. The DNA gave D and trimming, while V, J and clone size come from that table. In this sample the table shows around 150,000 clones, about 70% of which occur a single time. Roughly 2.5% of the sample belongs to the ten largest clones.

This clone was found a few times. This clone's antigen is unknown. Base quality data are lacking; no much larger clone is found one base away. This receptor was taken from a woman between 40 and 50 years old in good health and CMV-seronegative. Recombination joined TRBV20-1 with TRBJ2-1; 8 bases in between match TRBD2. Sequences were obtained from PBMCs. CDR3 protein: CSAERGNEQFF. The base sequence is TGCAGTGCTGAGCGGGGGAATGAGCAGTTCTTC.